The entry below gives a single TCR beta chain sequence along with its context. The antigen this receptor binds is unknown. One base away there is no much larger clone; base qualities are not given. Only healthy Caucasian donors were included. Three pairs of female monozygotic twins, all aged roughly 18 to 29 years, made up the twin cohort. CD4+ and CD8+ T cell populations were isolated with positive isolation kits from Invitrogen. The data are from a study of identical twins (dated by TCRdb to 2015 to 2016). About the study as a whole: The study deep-sequenced TCR alpha and beta repertoires from monozygotic twins, unrelated adults of various ages and cord blood to test whether fetal clonotypes persist. Replicate twin experiments were performed at different times using different library preparation protocols to rule out contamination. The paper as a whole reports these results and caveats: Compared with coincidental sharing between unrelated individuals, out-of-frame TCR alpha sequences shared between twins showed an excess of sequences with low generation probability. The excess sharing between twins in beta out-of-frame sequences was weaker because fewer shared sequences reduced the signal-to-noise ratio. Abundant cord blood beta clonotypes carried fewer insertions; young adult naive repertoires showed a weaker similar trend, while memory repertoires showed none. Zero-insertion analyses could be partly confounded by invariant T cells such as MAIT and iNKT, although diverse VJ usage argued against such confounding for most clonotypes. Out-of-frame TCR alpha sharing in monozygotic twins was systematically underestimated by recombination models, whereas sharing between unrelated individuals was in agreement with the recombination models. Because the same donors could not be followed over many years, the conclusions relied on cross-sectional statistical analysis.

The library was produced with 5' RACE. The sequencer was an Illumina HiSeq 2000. A universal primer binding site was introduced by template switching, and a unique molecular identifier was present in the final cDNA, enabling accurate counting of TCR cDNA molecules. First-strand cDNA for TCR alpha and beta chains was synthesized from specific primers in the conserved constant-segment region. Each cDNA library was double barcoded, with a SMART-Mk sample barcode plus Illumina barcodes, to control for contamination. TruSeq adapter sequences and Illumina sample barcodes were added in two successive PCR steps. TCR alpha and beta cDNA libraries were sequenced on the Illumina HiSeq platform with custom primers. The authors' pipeline ran thus. MiGEC processed the raw reads to extract unique molecular identifiers, while MiXCR was used to determine the CDR3 positions. For each individual, recombination models were inferred using an EM algorithm with the repgenHMM and IGoR tools. Shared clonotypes were analyzed with the tcR package in R, and sharing was normalized by the product of cloneset sizes. Out-of-frame nonproductive sequences were analyzed to study raw recombination free of thymic and clonal selection effects. In TCRdb, the public reads were trimmed at Q25 with fastp and aligned with MiXCR, with productive beta chains retained. Each entry merges the rows of one CDR3 protein and shows their most common DNA and genes. The V and J calls were determined by TCRdb, not by the authors. This sample has some 440,000 distinct CDR3 sequences in its table, and 20% to 30% of those were observed once. The ten biggest clones cover about 2.9% of the sample.

From the cysteine up to the phenylalanine, the CDR3 has a length of 14 residues. The CDR3 DNA has 42 bases and is translated from base 1. The junction shows trimming of 5 bases on V and 8 bases on J, plus 16 bases between the germline ends. This sample was also put to use in a study of T cells expressing NK-cell markers. Looking at the second paper: TCR beta-chain repertoires were profiled in sorted CD3+CD56+NKG2C+, CD3+CD56+NKG2C- and CD3+CD56-NKG2C+ T-cell subsets from roughly eight donors. Of the eight sequenced donors, seven were found to be HCMV-seropositive and one was found to be HCMV-seronegative. In several experiments an anti-gammadeltaTCR antibody was added to restrict sorting to alphabetaTCR-expressing T cells. In more than five donors, the dominant CD3+CD56+NKG2C+ clonotypes were found to rank among the top 10 CD8+ clonotypes and to make up about 1.0-8% of CD8+ T cells. Those dominant clonotypes were again the most abundant among CD3+CD56-NKG2C+ cells in a handful of donors, at about 25-60.1%. Whether the expanded NKG2C-expressing T cell clones were specific for HCMV antigens was left unclear. All eight donors whose samples were sequenced were randomly selected healthy volunteers, three of them men and five women. To determine HCMV serostatus, a commercial ELISA kit was used to detect HCMV-specific IgG in serum. MIGEC was used to demultiplex reads and group the reads by UMI, and MiTCR was used to assemble and quantify clonotypes. To exclude erroneous sequences, any TCR cDNA sequence not supported by at least two reads was discarded. The tcR package was used for downstream repertoire analysis, with clonotypes matched between fractions based on CDR3 nucleotide sequence plus V segment. VDJmatch was used to annotate antigen specificity against VDJdb, with one amino acid substitution in CDR3 allowed.

This sequence uses TRBV12-3 or TRBV12-4 and TRBJ1-3, with an unclear D gene assignment. The source is a woman between 18 and 30 years old in good health. The sequencing input was CD4+ T cells sorted from blood. The DNA reads as follows: TGTGCCAGCAGTGGATTTAGGGTTTCGGACACCATATATTTT. Its protein is CASSGFRVSDTIYF.